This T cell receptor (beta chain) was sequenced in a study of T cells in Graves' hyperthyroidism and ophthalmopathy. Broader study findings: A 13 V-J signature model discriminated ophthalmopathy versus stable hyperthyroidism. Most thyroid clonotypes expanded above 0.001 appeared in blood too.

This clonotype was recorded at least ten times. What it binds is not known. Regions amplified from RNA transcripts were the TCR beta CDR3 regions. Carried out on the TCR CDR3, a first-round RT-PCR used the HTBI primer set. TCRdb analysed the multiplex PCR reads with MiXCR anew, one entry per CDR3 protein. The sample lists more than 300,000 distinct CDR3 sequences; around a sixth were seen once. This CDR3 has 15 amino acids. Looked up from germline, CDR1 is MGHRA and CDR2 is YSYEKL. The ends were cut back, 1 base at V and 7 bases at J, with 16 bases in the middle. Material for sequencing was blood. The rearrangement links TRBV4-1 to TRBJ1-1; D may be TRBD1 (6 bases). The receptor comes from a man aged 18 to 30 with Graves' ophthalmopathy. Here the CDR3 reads CASSQVSQGKGEAFF. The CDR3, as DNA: TGCGCCAGCAGCCAAGTGAGCCAGGGGAAGGGTGAAGCTTTCTTT.